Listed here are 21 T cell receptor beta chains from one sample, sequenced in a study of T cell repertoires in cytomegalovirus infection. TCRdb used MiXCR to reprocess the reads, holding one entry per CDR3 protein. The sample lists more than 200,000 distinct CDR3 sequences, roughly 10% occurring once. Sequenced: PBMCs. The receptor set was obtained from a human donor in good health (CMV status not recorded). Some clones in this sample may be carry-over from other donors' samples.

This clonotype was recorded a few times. The CDR3, as DNA: TGTGCCAGCAGTTTACCCCTGACAGGGGGCGAAAAAAACATTCAGTACTTC. Translated: CASSLPLTGGEKNIQYF. V is TRBV28 and J is TRBJ2-4; 10 bases map to TRBD1. The V and J ends lost 2 bases and 4 bases, in that order; junction bases with no gene match: 8. Germline CDR1 reads MDHEN; CDR2 reads SYDVKM. The CDR3 runs to 17 residues.

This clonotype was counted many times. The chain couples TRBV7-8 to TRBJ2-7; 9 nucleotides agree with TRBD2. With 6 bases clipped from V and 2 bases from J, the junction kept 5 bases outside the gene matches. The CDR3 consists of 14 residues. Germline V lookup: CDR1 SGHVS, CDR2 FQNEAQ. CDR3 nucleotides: TGTGCCAGCAGGCAGCGGGGGGCCACCTACGAGCAGTACTTC. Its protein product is CASRQRGATYEQYF.

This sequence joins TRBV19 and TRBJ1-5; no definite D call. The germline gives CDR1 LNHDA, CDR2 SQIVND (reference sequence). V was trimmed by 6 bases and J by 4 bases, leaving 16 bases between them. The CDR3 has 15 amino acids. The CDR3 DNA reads TGTGCCAGTAGCCCCTGGGGAGGCCAGAATCAGCCCCAGCATTTT. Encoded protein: CASSPWGGQNQPQHF.

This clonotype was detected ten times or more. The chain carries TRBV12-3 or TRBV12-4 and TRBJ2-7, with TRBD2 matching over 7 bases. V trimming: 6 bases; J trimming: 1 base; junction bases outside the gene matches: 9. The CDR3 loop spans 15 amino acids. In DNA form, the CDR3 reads TGTGCCAGCAGCCTTTACCAGCGGGGTTCCTACGAGCAGTACTTC. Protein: CASSLYQRGSYEQYF.

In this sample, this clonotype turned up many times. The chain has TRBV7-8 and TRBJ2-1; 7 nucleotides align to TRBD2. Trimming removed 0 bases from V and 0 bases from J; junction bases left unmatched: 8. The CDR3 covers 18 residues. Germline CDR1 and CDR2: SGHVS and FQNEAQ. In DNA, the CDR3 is TGTGCCAGCAGCTTAGCGCGCCTAGCGGCTACCTCCTACAATGAGCAGTTCTTC. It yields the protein CASSLARLAATSYNEQFF.

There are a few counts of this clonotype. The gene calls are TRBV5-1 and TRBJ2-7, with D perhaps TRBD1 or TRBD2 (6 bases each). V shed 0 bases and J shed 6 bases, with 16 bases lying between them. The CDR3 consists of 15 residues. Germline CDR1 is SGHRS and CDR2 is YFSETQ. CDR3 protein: CASSLAGTQAGEQYF. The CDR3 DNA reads TGCGCCAGCAGCTTGGCCGGGACACAAGCGGGCGAGCAGTACTTC.

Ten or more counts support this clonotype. The DNA of the CDR3 is TGTGCCAGTAGTGTCAGGGGGCCGAATTACGCTTTCTTT. Translation: CASSVRGPNYAFF. The chain uses TRBV19 and TRBJ1-1; 8 bases line up with TRBD1. The germline CDR1 and CDR2 sequences are LNHDA and SQIVND (reference sequence). The CDR3 runs to 13 residues. V trimming: 5 bases; J trimming: 11 bases; junction bases outside the gene matches: 10.

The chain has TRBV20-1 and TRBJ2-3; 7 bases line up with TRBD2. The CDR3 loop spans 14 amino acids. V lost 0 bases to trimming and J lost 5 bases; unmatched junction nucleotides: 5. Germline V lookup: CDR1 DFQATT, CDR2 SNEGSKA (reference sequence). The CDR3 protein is CSARDPSGGDTQYF. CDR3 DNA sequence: TGCAGTGCTAGAGATCCCTCGGGAGGAGATACGCAGTATTTT.

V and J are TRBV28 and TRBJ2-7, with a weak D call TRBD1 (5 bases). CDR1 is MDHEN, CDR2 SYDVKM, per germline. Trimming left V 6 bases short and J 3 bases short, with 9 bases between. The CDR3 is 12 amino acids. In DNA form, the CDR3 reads TGTGCCAGCAGACAAACAGGCTACGAGCAGTACTTC. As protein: CASRQTGYEQYF.

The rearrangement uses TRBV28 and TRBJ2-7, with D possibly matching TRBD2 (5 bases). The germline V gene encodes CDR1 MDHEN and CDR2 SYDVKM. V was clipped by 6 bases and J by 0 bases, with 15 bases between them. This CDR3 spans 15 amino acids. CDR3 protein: CASSPFSGVSYEQYF. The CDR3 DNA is TGTGCCAGCAGCCCCTTTTCCGGGGTCTCCTACGAGCAGTACTTC.

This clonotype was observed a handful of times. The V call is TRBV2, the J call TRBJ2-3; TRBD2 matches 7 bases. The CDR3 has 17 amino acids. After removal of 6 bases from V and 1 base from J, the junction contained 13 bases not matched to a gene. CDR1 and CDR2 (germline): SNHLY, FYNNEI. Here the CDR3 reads CASRSQVAGLRTDTQYF. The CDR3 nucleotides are TGTGCCAGCAGGTCCCAGGTAGCGGGCCTCCGCACAGATACGCAGTATTTT.

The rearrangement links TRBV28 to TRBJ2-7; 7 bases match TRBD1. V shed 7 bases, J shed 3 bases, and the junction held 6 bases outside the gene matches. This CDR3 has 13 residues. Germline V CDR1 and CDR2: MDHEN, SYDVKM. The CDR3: CASNRQGYYEQYF. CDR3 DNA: TGTGCCAGCAACCGACAGGGCTACTACGAGCAGTACTTC.

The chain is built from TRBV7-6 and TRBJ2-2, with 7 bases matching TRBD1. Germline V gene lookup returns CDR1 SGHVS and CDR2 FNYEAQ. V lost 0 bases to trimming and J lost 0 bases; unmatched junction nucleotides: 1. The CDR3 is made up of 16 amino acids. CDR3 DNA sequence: TGTGCCAGCAGCTTAGCGACAGGGCCGAACACCGGGGAGCTGTTTTTT. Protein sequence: CASSLATGPNTGELFF.

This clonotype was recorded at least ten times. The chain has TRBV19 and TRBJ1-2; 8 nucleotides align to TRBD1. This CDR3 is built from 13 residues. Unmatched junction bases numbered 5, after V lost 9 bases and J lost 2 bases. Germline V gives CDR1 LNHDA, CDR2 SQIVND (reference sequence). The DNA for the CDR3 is TGTGCCAGCCGGACAGGGCCGAACTATGGCTACACCTTC. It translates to CASRTGPNYGYTF.

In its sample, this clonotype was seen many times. The CDR3, as DNA: TGTGCCAGCAGCCCGGCAAGTCCCAGAGAAGCTTTCTTT. Translating gives CASSPASPREAFF. The chain joins TRBV7-8 to TRBJ1-1, with D uncertain. Per germline, CDR1 SGHVS and CDR2 FQNEAQ. Between the trimmed V and J ends, which lost 5 bases and 8 bases, there was a span of 15 bases. CDR3 length equals 13 residues.

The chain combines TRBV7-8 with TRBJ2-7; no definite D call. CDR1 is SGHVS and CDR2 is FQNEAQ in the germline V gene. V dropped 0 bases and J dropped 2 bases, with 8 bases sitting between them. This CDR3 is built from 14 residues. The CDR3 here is CASSLAEIAYEQYF. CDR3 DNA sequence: TGTGCCAGCAGCTTAGCGGAGATCGCCTACGAGCAGTACTTC. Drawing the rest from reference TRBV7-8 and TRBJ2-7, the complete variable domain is GAGVSQSPRYKVAKRGQDVALRCDPISGHVSLFWYQQALGQGPEFLTYFQNEAQLDKSGLPSDRFFAERPEGSVSTLKIQRTQQEDSAVYLCASSLAEIAYEQYFGPGTRLTVT.

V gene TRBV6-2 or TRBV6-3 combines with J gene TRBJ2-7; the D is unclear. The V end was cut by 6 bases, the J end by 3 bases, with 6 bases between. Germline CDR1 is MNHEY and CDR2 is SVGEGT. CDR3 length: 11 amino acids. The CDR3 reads CASRSIYEQYF. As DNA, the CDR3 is TGTGCCAGCAGGTCTATCTACGAGCAGTACTTC.

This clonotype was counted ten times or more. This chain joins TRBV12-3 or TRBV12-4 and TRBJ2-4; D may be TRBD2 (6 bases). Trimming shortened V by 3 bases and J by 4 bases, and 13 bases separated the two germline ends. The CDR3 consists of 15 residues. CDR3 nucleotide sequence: TGTGCCAGCAGTTTGGGACCCGGGGGAAAAAACATTCAGTACTTC. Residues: CASSLGPGGKNIQYF.

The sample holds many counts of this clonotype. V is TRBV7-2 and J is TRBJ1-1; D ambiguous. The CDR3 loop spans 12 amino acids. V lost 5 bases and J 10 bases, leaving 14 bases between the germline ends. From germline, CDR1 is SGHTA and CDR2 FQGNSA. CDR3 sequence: CASSLGREGAFF. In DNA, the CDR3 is TGTGCCAGCAGCCTCGGACGGGAGGGAGCTTTCTTT.

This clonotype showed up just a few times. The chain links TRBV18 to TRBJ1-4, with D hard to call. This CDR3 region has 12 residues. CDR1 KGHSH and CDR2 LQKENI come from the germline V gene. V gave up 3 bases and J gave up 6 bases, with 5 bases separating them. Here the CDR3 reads CASSPRDEKLFF. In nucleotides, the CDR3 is TGTGCCAGCTCACCCCGAGATGAAAAACTGTTTTTT.

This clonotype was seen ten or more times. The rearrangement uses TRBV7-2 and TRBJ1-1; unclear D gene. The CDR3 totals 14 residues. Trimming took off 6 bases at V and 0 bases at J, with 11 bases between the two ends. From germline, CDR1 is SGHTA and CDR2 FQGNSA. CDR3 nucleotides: TGTGCCAGCAGGGACGGTCAGCTGAACACTGAAGCTTTCTTT. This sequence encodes CASRDGQLNTEAFF.